This T cell receptor beta chain was captured by sequencing in a study of cytomegalovirus exposure and HLA in healthy donors. The CDR3 is 13 residues long. Per germline, CDR1 ENHRY and CDR2 SYGVKD. The V gene lost 3 bases and the J gene lost 7 bases, with 12 bases spanning the gap. The study ran its PCR with 60 Vbeta and 13 Jbeta primers. Only in-frame clones appear in the TCRdb table, and some are missing; sequencing was by immunoSEQ multiplex PCR. The sample lists about 140,000 clones, approximately 80% occurring once. This receptor was obtained from a male donor in good health and CMV-seronegative. Sequencing used PBMCs. The genes are TRBV10-3 and TRBJ2-5; D perhaps matches TRBD1 (5 bases). The CDR3 DNA is TGTGCCATCAGTGAAGGGGTAGAAGGGACCCAGTACTTC. Its protein is CAISEGVEGTQYF.